The T cell receptor beta chain under discussion was sequenced for a study of cytomegalovirus exposure and HLA in healthy donors. For this clone: Its antigen is undetermined.

With 60 Vbeta and 13 Jbeta primers, the PCR was carried out. Clones were read by immunoSEQ multiplex PCR, and TCRdb kept only the in-frame ones, dropping some. The sample lists 83,000 or so clones, over 60% seen once, with 6% in the top ten. V was clipped by 5 bases and J by 0 bases; unmatched bases: 9. CDR1 is MDHEN and CDR2 is SYDVKM in the germline V gene. This CDR3 comprises 17 residues. Study results and limitations: A link between a missense DCLRE1C variant and TCR beta V- and J-gene trimming emerged from a later analysis. There were some V segments, including TRBV6-2 and TRBV6-3, excluded as indistinguishable. A later analysis, which compared TCR beta chains of equal frequency, found the HLA-associated ones more clonally expanded.

The sequence was collected from a female donor in good health and CMV-seronegative. The chain is built from TRBV28 and TRBJ1-5; 8 nucleotides align to TRBD1. What was sequenced was PBMCs. Here the CDR3 DNA reads TGTGCCAGCAGTCCCCCGACAGGGGACTTTAGCAATCAGCCCCAGCATTTT. Encoded protein: CASSPPTGDFSNQPQHF.